The clone carrying this TCR beta chain was counted between two and nine times. What it binds is not known. Isolation of PBMCs gave at least 7 million cells per sample. This sample was taken from a study of blood T cells in healthy people across ages. Whole-study results and caveats: More naive CD4+ cells and higher diversity were found in long-lived than in aged donors. Among T cells, TCR beta diversity per million cells dropped roughly linearly as age rose.

After removal of 0 bases from V and 0 bases from J, the junction contained 6 bases not matched to a gene. The CDR3 has 16 amino acids. Germline lookup yields CDR1 SQVTM and CDR2 ANQGSEA. PCR was performed a second time for about 7 to 12 cycles using a sample-barcoded 5' primer and a J-beta primer mix. Paired-end reads containing CDR3 totaled no fewer than 2.5 million for each sample. TCRdb recomputed calls from the 5' RACE reads with MiXCR, one row per CDR3 protein. The sample records about 1,000,000 distinct CDR3 sequences, more than 40% being singletons. The genes are TRBV29-1 and TRBJ2-3, with 7 bases lining up with TRBD2. What was sequenced was blood. The sequence was obtained from an older woman in good health. The CDR3 protein is CSVEEGQRGSTDTQYF. The CDR3 region has the DNA TGCAGCGTTGAAGAGGGTCAGCGGGGTAGCACAGATACGCAGTATTTT.